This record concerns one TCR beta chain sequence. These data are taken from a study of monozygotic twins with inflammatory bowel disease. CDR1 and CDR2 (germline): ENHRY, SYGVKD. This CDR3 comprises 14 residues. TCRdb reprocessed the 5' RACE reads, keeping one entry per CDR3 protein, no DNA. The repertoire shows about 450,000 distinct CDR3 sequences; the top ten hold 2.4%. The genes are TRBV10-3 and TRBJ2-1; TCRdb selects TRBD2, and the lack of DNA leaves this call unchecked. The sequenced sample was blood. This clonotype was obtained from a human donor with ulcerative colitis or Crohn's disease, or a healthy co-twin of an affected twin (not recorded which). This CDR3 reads CAISPSLSYNEQFF.